Listed here are 4 T cell receptor beta chains from one sample, sequenced in a study of shared clonotypes between healthy human individuals. Data came from immunoSEQ multiplex PCR; TCRdb stores just in-frame clones and leaves some out. The sample includes hundreds of thousands of clones, under 95% of them seen just once. Naive CD8 cells lacked CD45RO and underwent positive selection for CCR7, leaving out terminally differentiated effector memory CD45RA+ cells. What was sequenced was naive CD8+ T cells sorted from blood. The source is a man younger than 40 in good health.

J is TRBJ2-7 and V is TRBV5-4, with 8 bases aligning to TRBD1. Germline V gene sequence: CDR1 SGHNT, CDR2 YYREEE (reference sequence). After removal of 5 bases from V and 2 bases from J, the junction contained 6 bases not matched to a gene. The CDR3 spans 14 residues. The CDR3 spells CASSLVGQAYEQYF. The CDR3 coding sequence is TGTGCCAGCAGTCTAGTGGGACAGGCCTACGAGCAGTACTTC.

Only one count was recorded for this clone. J is TRBJ1-2 and V is TRBV7-2, with TRBD1 as a possible D gene (6 bases). Trimming stripped 0 bases from V and 1 base from J, with 15 bases between. The germline V gene encodes CDR1 SGHTA and CDR2 FQGNSA. This CDR3 is built from 17 residues. The CDR3 DNA sequence: TGTGCCAGCAGCTTAGCCCAGGGGACGGACGGTAACTATGGCTACACCTTC. This codes for CASSLAQGTDGNYGYTF.

The V gene is TRBV15, the J gene TRBJ2-7; D uncertain. This CDR3 has 15 amino acids. V was clipped by 0 bases and J by 6 bases, with 15 bases between them. Per germline, CDR1 LNHNV and CDR2 YYDKDF (reference sequence). DNA for the CDR3: TGTGCCACCAGCAGAGACCGGGCCCTTATATCCGAGCAGTACTTC. This translates into CATSRDRALISEQYF.

The CDR3 loop reads CASLGLAAHNEQFF. For the CDR3, the DNA is TGTGCCAGCCTGGGACTAGCGGCGCACAATGAGCAGTTCTTC. The genes are TRBV27 and TRBJ2-1, with 11 bases fitting TRBD2. V gave up 8 bases and J gave up 5 bases; unmatched junction bases: 5. The CDR3 loop spans 14 amino acids. Germline CDR1 and CDR2: MNHEY and SMNVEV (reference sequence).